This T cell receptor beta chain was observed in a study of blood T cell repertoires in COVID-19. Across the whole study: The United States, Italy and Spain provided the acute and convalescent COVID-19 samples. Sources were T cells, B-cell-depleted T cells, or PBMCs; the material itself was cDNA or gDNA.

As handled by the study authors: Reference gene primer amplification in the assay estimated nucleated cell counts. The table came from immunoSEQ multiplex PCR; TCRdb's copy has only in-frame clones and leaves some out. V, J and clone size are those of that table, while D and trimming were read from the DNA. The sample holds around 60,000 clones, roughly 77% seen once. The V gene's germline CDR1 is SGHVS and CDR2 FQNEAQ. This CDR3 is built from 15 residues. Losses at the gene ends were 5 bases for V and 0 bases for J; bases not matched to a gene: 6. Sequencing was performed on peripheral blood. J is TRBJ1-2 and V is TRBV7-8, with 7 bases fitting TRBD1. The TCR comes from an elderly man with acute or convalescent COVID-19. The CDR3 protein is CASSPLQGTNYGYTF. The DNA of the CDR3 is TGTGCCAGCAGCCCACTACAGGGGACTAACTATGGCTACACCTTC.